These T cell receptor beta chains were read from a single sample in a study of T cell repertoires in cytomegalovirus infection. No cognate antigen is known for these TCRs. MiXCR was run by TCRdb on the reads, yielding one entry per CDR3 protein. The sample records tens of thousands of distinct CDR3 sequences, 20% being singletons. The sample here was CD8+ T cells from cultured PBMCs, taken from culture after CMV antigen stimulation. The receptors derive from a human donor in good health (CMV status not recorded). Some clones in this sample may be carry-over from other donors' samples. The CDR3 runs from the conserved cysteine through the conserved F or W. A D gene is named only where the DNA matches it firmly. Rows may omit the clone size; those that give it use once, few, many or a size class.

d_call: TRBD1; j_call: TRBJ1-5; clone_size: NA; v_call: TRBV4-1; cdr3_aa: CASSSHPETGNSNQPQHF; cdr3_nt: TGCGCCAGCAGCTCACATCCGGAGACAGGGAATAGCAATCAGCCCCAGCATTTT
d_call: NA; j_call: TRBJ2-6; clone_size: NA; v_call: TRBV6-2/TRBV6-3; cdr3_aa: CASSYDHSGANVLTF; cdr3_nt: TGTGCCAGCAGTTATGACCACTCTGGGGCCAACGTCCTGACTTTC
d_call: TRBD1; j_call: TRBJ1-1; clone_size: NA; v_call: TRBV7-8; cdr3_aa: CASSFQTGIKDTEAFF; cdr3_nt: TGTGCCAGCAGCTTCCAGACAGGGATTAAGGACACTGAAGCTTTCTTT
d_call: NA; j_call: TRBJ1-1; clone_size: NA; v_call: TRBV12-3/TRBV12-4; cdr3_aa: CASSLIGNTEAFF; cdr3_nt: TGTGCCAGCAGCCTGATAGGGAACACTGAAGCTTTCTTT
d_call: NA; j_call: TRBJ2-7; clone_size: few; v_call: TRBV7-2; cdr3_aa: CASSLIVTSYEQYF; cdr3_nt: TGTGCCAGCAGCTTAATTGTCACATCCTACGAGCAGTACTTC
d_call: NA; j_call: TRBJ2-6; clone_size: NA; v_call: TRBV7-6; cdr3_aa: CASNYDGGRPNVLTF; cdr3_nt: TGTGCCAGCAACTACGATGGGGGCAGGCCCAACGTCCTGACTTTC
d_call: NA; j_call: TRBJ1-4; clone_size: few; v_call: TRBV6-1; cdr3_aa: CASSEIATNEKLFF; cdr3_nt: TGTGCCAGCAGTGAAATCGCAACTAATGAAAAACTGTTTTTT
d_call: NA; j_call: TRBJ1-1; clone_size: many; v_call: TRBV4-1; cdr3_aa: CASSQYQGLAEAFF; cdr3_nt: TGCGCCAGCAGCCAGTATCAGGGGTTGGCTGAAGCTTTCTTT
d_call: NA; j_call: TRBJ2-7; clone_size: NA; v_call: TRBV7-6; cdr3_aa: CASSFRGNGYEQYF; cdr3_nt: TGTGCCAGCAGCTTTCGGGGGAATGGCTACGAGCAGTACTTC
d_call: TRBD2; j_call: TRBJ2-3; clone_size: few; v_call: TRBV7-9; cdr3_aa: CASSFSSAGGETDTQYF; cdr3_nt: TGTGCCAGCAGCTTTTCTTCAGCGGGGGGGGAAACAGATACGCAGTATTTT